What follows are 26 T cell receptor beta chains derived from one specimen sequenced in a study of CD8+ T cells in alopecia areata. The authors extracted RNA and reverse transcribed it into cDNA as the sequencing template. This table comes from immunoSEQ multiplex PCR, and its TCRdb copy is limited to in-frame clones, with some not included. The sample has 110,000 to 150,000 clones, around 58% seen once. This sample comprised CD4+ T cells sorted from blood, obtained at week 0. Receptor source: a human donor with alopecia areata.

This clone was seen more than once but under ten times. This chain uses TRBV19 with TRBJ1-2; TRBD1 matches 7 bases. This CDR3 is 15 amino acids long. The V segment lost 4 bases and the J segment 2 bases; nucleotides outside the gene matches: 7. Germline CDR1 LNHDA, CDR2 SQIVND (reference sequence). The CDR3, as DNA: TGTGCCAGTAGTACCTCCGGGACAGAAAACTATGGCTACACCTTC. Protein product: CASSTSGTENYGYTF.

This chain uses TRBV2 with TRBJ1-1; D remains unclear. The V and J ends lost 1 base and 2 bases respectively, with 5 bases between them. The CDR3 totals 13 residues. Germline CDR1 and CDR2: SNHLY and FYNNEI. The CDR3: CASSEDLNTEAFF. DNA of the CDR3: TGTGCCAGCAGTGAAGACCTTAACACTGAAGCTTTCTTT.

This chain joins TRBV5-4 and TRBJ2-3; 7 nucleotides align to TRBD2. J lost 2 bases, V lost 8 bases, and 11 bases had no gene match. Germline V gene data show CDR1 as SGHNT and CDR2 as YYREEE (reference sequence). The CDR3 has 15 residues. CDR3 sequence reads: CASSPGSGATDTQYF. CDR3 sequence (DNA): TGTGCCAGTTCCCCGGGGAGCGGGGCCACAGATACGCAGTATTTT.

The V gene is TRBV27, the J gene TRBJ2-7, with D perhaps matching TRBD2 (5 bases). Germline CDR1 reads MNHEY; CDR2 reads SMNVEV (reference sequence). CDR3 size: 11 residues. V lost 6 bases to trimming and J lost 5 bases, with 8 bases between them. CDR3 sequence: CASSSGNEQYF. In DNA form, the CDR3 reads TGTGCCAGCAGCTCGGGAAACGAGCAGTACTTC.

This clone appeared a few times. This chain uses TRBV6-1 with TRBJ2-3; 10 positions match TRBD1. Germline assignment: CDR1 MNHNS and CDR2 SASEGT. With 4 bases clipped from V and 6 bases from J, the junction kept 10 bases outside the gene matches. The CDR3 totals 16 residues. CDR3 amino acids: CASSVTVTGGSDTQYF. Here the CDR3 DNA reads TGTGCCAGCAGTGTTACAGTGACAGGGGGCAGCGATACGCAGTATTTT.

The chain is built from TRBV5-1 and TRBJ1-5; weak D call: TRBD1 (5 bases). Trimming took off 0 bases at V and 6 bases at J, with 13 bases between the two ends. In germline, CDR1 is SGHRS, CDR2 YFSETQ. This CDR3 contains 15 residues. The CDR3 here is CASSLEPGSFQPQHF. In nucleotides, the CDR3 is TGCGCCAGCAGCTTGGAGCCAGGGAGCTTTCAGCCCCAGCATTTT.

This sequence joins TRBV19 and TRBJ1-1; D is unresolved. The CDR3 covers 15 residues. Germline assignment: CDR1 LNHDA and CDR2 SQIVND (reference sequence). V dropped 1 base and J dropped 0 bases, with 9 bases sitting between them. The CDR3 bases are TGTGCCAGTAGTATAGTACCGGGGATGAACACTGAAGCTTTCTTT. Protein: CASSIVPGMNTEAFF.

This chain joins TRBV5-1 and TRBJ2-5; TRBD2 is a possible D gene (5 bases). Germline CDR1 SGHRS, CDR2 YFSETQ. V lost 3 bases, J lost 5 bases, and 14 bases lay in between. This CDR3 region has 14 residues. The CDR3 nucleotides read TGCGCCAGCAGCTGGAGCGGCCTCGAGGAGACCCAGTACTTC. It specifies CASSWSGLEETQYF.

This clone was counted a few times. This chain uses TRBV6-5 with TRBJ1-1; D may be TRBD1 (5 bases). There are 14 residues in the CDR3. The germline V gene has CDR1 MNHEY and CDR2 SVGAGI. V lost 2 bases and J lost 2, with 9 bases in between. The CDR3 reads CASSYDRSNTEAFF. As DNA, the CDR3 is TGTGCCAGCAGTTACGACAGATCAAACACTGAAGCTTTCTTT.

The chain employs TRBV30 and TRBJ1-1, with D perhaps matching TRBD1 (5 bases). V was cut by 4 bases and J by 7 bases, with 22 bases left in between. Germline values: CDR1 GTSNPN, CDR2 SVGIG (reference sequence). This CDR3 has 15 amino acids. For the CDR3, the DNA is TGTGCCTGGAATCGGGCAGGGTCGGGGAGGGTTGAAGCTTTCTTT. The encoded protein is CAWNRAGSGRVEAFF.

V is TRBV6-1 and J is TRBJ1-6; D gene uncertain. From germline, CDR1 is MNHNS and CDR2 SASEGT. V lost 6 bases to trimming and J lost 7 bases, with 7 bases between them. The CDR3 is 12 residues long. The CDR3 DNA reads TGTGCCAGCAGCCGAAGCAATTCACCCCTCCACTTT. Its protein is CASSRSNSPLHF.

The chain links TRBV10-3 to TRBJ2-5; 12 bases fit TRBD2. CDR1 and CDR2 (germline): ENHRY, SYGVKD. The trim removed 4 bases at V and 4 bases at J, leaving 4 bases unmatched. There are 15 residues in the CDR3. Here the CDR3 DNA reads TGTGCCATCAGTGCCCTAGCGGGAGGGAGAGAGACCCAGTACTTC. It yields the protein CAISALAGGRETQYF.

The chain recombines TRBV4-2 with TRBJ1-2, with D possibly matching TRBD1 (5 bases). This CDR3 is 14 amino acids long. Germline V gene data show CDR1 as LGHNA and CDR2 as YNFKEQ. The V end lost 0 bases, the J end lost 3 bases, and 8 bases lay between the germline ends. The CDR3 sequence: CASSQDRGHYGYTF. The CDR3 DNA sequence: TGTGCCAGCAGCCAAGATAGGGGCCACTATGGCTACACCTTC.

This clone was counted once. CDR3 protein: CASSYSSGVPTYEQYF. DNA of the CDR3: TGTGCCAGCAGTTACTCGTCGGGGGTCCCTACCTACGAGCAGTACTTC. The rearrangement uses TRBV6-5 and TRBJ2-7; D is perhaps TRBD2 (6 bases). Trimming removed 0 bases at V and 2 bases at J, with 14 bases between. Germline loops: CDR1 MNHEY, CDR2 SVGAGI. There are 16 residues in the CDR3.

The J gene is TRBJ2-5, the V gene TRBV30; D ambiguous. There are 12 residues in the CDR3. The germline CDR1 and CDR2 sequences are GTSNPN and SVGIG (reference sequence). Trimming removed 1 base at V and 5 bases at J, with 8 bases between. CDR3 sequence (DNA): TGTGCCTGGAGTGCACCAGGCGAGACCCAGTACTTC. Translated, it gives CAWSAPGETQYF.

The chain employs TRBV29-1 and TRBJ2-1; D is perhaps TRBD2 (6 bases). V was pared by 7 bases and J by 3 bases, with 16 bases between. Germline V gene sequence: CDR1 SQVTM, CDR2 ANQGSEA. This CDR3 has 14 amino acids. CDR3 nucleotide sequence: TGCAGCGCCCGTCTAAGGGGAGGCTACAATGAGCAGTTCTTC. This translates into CSARLRGGYNEQFF.

The chain recombines TRBV7-9 with TRBJ2-5; no firm D call. The V end was cut by 4 bases, the J end by 4 bases, with 10 bases between. The CDR3 is made up of 13 amino acids. Germline CDR1 and CDR2: SEHNR and FQNEAQ (reference sequence). The chain's CDR3 is CASSSILGETQYF. The CDR3 region has the DNA TGTGCCAGCAGCTCTATACTGGGAGAGACCCAGTACTTC.

This clone was picked up one time. The chain links TRBV4-2 to TRBJ1-6; 8 nucleotides line up with TRBD1. The CDR3 spans 15 residues. Germline V CDR1 and CDR2: LGHNA, YNFKEQ. V trimming: 1 base; J trimming: 5 bases; junction bases outside the gene matches: 1. CDR3 sequence reads: CASSQAGGNNSPLHF. The CDR3 nucleotides are TGTGCCAGCAGCCAAGCAGGGGGCAATAATTCACCCCTCCACTTT.

V is TRBV7-2 and J is TRBJ2-7; TRBD1 aligns across 7 bases. The CDR3 length is 14 residues. The germline V gene has CDR1 SGHTA and CDR2 FQGNSA. V trimming: 5 bases; J trimming: 5 bases; junction bases outside the gene matches: 9. CDR3 in amino acids: CASSTRQGWNEQYF. CDR3 nucleotide sequence: TGTGCCAGCAGCACGCGACAGGGTTGGAACGAGCAGTACTTC.

This chain links TRBV5-6 with TRBJ1-1; 7 positions match TRBD1. CDR3 length equals 17 residues. With V trimmed by 3 bases and J by 0 bases, 11 bases remained unmatched. The germline gives CDR1 SGHDT, CDR2 YYEEEE. In DNA form, the CDR3 reads TGTGCCAGCAGCTCGGGACAGAGATATACAGTGAACACTGAAGCTTTCTTT. It translates to CASSSGQRYTVNTEAFF.

This chain links TRBV25-1 with TRBJ2-7; no clear D. CDR3 length: 11 amino acids. Looked up from germline, CDR1 is MGHDK and CDR2 is SYGVNS. V shed 2 bases and J shed 4 bases, with 3 bases lying between them. The CDR3 loop is CASSESYEQYF. The CDR3 DNA is TGTGCCAGCAGTGAAAGTTACGAGCAGTACTTC.

Of note for this clone: A junction boundary mismatches the germline segment, possibly from a read error. CDR3 protein: CASRGLGHNQETQYF. CDR3 sequence (DNA): TGTGCCAGCAGGGGCCTCGGACACAACCAGGAGACCCAGTACTTC. This chain joins TRBV6-5 and TRBJ2-5, with D perhaps matching TRBD1 (5 bases). Germline CDR1 and CDR2: MNHEY and SVGAGI. This CDR3 has 15 residues.

The CDR3 region is CASSETGAGWGQYF. The CDR3 nucleotides are TGTGCCAGCAGTGAGACAGGTGCAGGATGGGGGCAGTACTTC. This chain uses TRBV25-1 with TRBJ2-7, with D possibly matching TRBD1 (6 bases). Germline V CDR1 and CDR2: MGHDK, SYGVNS. CDR3 size: 14 residues. Trimming cost V 3 bases and J 9 bases, with 18 bases left between them.

There are a few counts of this clone. The V call is TRBV30, the J call TRBJ2-6; D unclear. Germline CDR1 and CDR2: GTSNPN and SVGIG (reference sequence). CDR3 length: 13 residues. Between the trimmed V and J ends, which lost 8 bases and 0 bases, there was a span of 8 bases. The CDR3 DNA reads TGTGCCCTCACCCGCTCTGGGGCCAACGTCCTGACTTTC. As protein: CALTRSGANVLTF.

The rearrangement uses TRBV18 and TRBJ2-7, with D tentatively TRBD2 (5 bases). This CDR3 has 13 residues. Trimming took 6 bases from V and 9 from J, leaving 18 bases between them. Germline CDR1 reads KGHSH; CDR2 reads LQKENI. The DNA for the CDR3 is TGTGCCAGCTCCCCCGGGGAAGGGCAGGTGCAGTACTTC. Protein sequence: CASSPGEGQVQYF.

This clone has just a few counts. The chain employs TRBV5-1 and TRBJ2-1; tentatively, D is TRBD1 (5 bases). This CDR3 is 16 amino acids long. Trimming pared 0 bases from V and 0 bases from J, leaving 10 bases between. Germline CDR1 is SGHRS and CDR2 is YFSETQ. The DNA for the CDR3 is TGCGCCAGCAGCTTGGTTGGGGCCAGCTCCTACAATGAGCAGTTCTTC. The encoded protein is CASSLVGASSYNEQFF.